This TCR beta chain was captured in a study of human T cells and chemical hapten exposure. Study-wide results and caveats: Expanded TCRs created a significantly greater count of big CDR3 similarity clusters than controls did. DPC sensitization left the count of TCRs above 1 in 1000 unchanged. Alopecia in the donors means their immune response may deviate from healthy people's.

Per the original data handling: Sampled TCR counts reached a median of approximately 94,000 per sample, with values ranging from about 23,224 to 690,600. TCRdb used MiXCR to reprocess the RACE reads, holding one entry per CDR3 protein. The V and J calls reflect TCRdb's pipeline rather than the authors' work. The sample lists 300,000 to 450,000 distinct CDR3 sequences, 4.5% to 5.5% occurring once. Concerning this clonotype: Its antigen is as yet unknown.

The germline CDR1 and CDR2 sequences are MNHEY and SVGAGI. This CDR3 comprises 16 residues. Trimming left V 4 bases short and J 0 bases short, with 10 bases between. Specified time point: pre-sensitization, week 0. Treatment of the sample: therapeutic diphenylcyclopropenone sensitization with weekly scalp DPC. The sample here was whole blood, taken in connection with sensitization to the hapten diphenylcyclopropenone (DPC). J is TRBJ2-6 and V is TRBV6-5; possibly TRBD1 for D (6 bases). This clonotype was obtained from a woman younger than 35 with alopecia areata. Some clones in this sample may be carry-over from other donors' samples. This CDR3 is CASSFSGDSGANVLTF. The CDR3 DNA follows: TGTGCCAGCAGTTTCTCAGGGGACTCTGGGGCCAACGTCCTGACTTTC.